Below, 3 T cell receptor beta chains from the same sample are listed, as sequenced in a study of blood T cell repertoires in COVID-19. Assay: immunoSEQ multiplex PCR; the TCRdb copy retains only in-frame clones and omits some. The sample holds about 120,000 clones, around 88% seen once. The sample taken for sequencing was peripheral blood. Receptor source: a woman aged 50 to 60 with active or convalescent COVID-19.

The rearrangement uses TRBV4-3 and TRBJ2-2, with 10 nucleotides matching TRBD2. V lost 0 bases to trimming and J lost 3 bases; unmatched junction nucleotides: 4. This CDR3 contains 17 residues. CDR1 is LGHNA, CDR2 YSLEER, per germline. The CDR3: CASSQDWLAGDTGELFF. The DNA for the CDR3 is TGCGCCAGCAGCCAAGATTGGCTAGCGGGAGACACCGGGGAGCTGTTTTTT.

The chain combines TRBV4-2 with TRBJ2-1; 10 nucleotides agree with TRBD2. Trimming at V came to 0 bases and at J to 8 bases, leaving 10 bases not matched to a gene. CDR1 is LGHNA and CDR2 is YNFKEQ in the germline V gene. This CDR3 comprises 17 residues. The CDR3: CASSQDLTSGMPDEQFF. The CDR3 DNA reads as TGTGCCAGCAGCCAAGACCTTACTAGCGGGATGCCCGATGAGCAGTTCTTC.

The chain carries TRBV29-1 and TRBJ2-2; 9 bases match TRBD1. The CDR3 has 15 amino acids. Germline CDR1 SQVTM, CDR2 ANQGSEA. Trimming removed 7 bases from V and 6 bases from J; junction bases left unmatched: 12. The CDR3 nucleotides read TGCAGCGCGGAATACGACAGGGGGGAAGCCGGGGAGCTGTTTTTT. Translation gives CSAEYDRGEAGELFF.